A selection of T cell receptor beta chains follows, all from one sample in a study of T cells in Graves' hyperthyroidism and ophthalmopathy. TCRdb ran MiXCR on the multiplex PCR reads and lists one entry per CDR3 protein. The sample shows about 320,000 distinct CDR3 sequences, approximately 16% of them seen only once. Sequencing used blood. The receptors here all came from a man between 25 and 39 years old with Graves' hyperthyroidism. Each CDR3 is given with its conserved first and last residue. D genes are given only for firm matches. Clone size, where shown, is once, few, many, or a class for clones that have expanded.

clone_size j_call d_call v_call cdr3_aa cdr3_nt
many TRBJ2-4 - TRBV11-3 CALKGARAKNIQYF TGTGCCCTCAAAGGCGCTAGGGCGAAAAACATTCAGTACTTC
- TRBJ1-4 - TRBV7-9 CASSLGGNEKLFF TGTGCCAGCAGCTTAGGTGGGAATGAAAAACTGTTTTTT
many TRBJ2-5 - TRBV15 CATSRGETQYF TGTGCCACCAGCAGAGGCGAGACCCAGTACTTC
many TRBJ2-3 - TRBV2 CASRTETDTQYF TGTGCCAGCAGGACGGAGACAGATACGCAGTATTTT
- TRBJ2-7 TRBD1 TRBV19 CASSIAGTGRYEQYF TGTGCCAGTAGTATAGCGGGGACAGGGAGATACGAGCAGTACTTC
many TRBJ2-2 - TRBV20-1 CSAAPIAENTGELFF TGCAGTGCCGCTCCCATAGCGGAAAACACCGGGGAGCTGTTTTTT
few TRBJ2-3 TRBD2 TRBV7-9 CASSFGTSGSGDTQYF TGTGCCAGCAGCTTTGGGACTAGCGGGAGTGGAGATACGCAGTATTTT
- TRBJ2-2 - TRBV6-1 CASSYSFLDTGELFF TGTGCCAGCAGTTATTCCTTTTTGGACACCGGGGAGCTGTTTTTT
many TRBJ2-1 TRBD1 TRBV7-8 CASSPWTGGRNEQFF TGTGCCAGCAGCCCATGGACAGGGGGCAGGAATGAGCAGTTCTTC
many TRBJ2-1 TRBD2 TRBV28 CASSLLAGGPDEQFF TGTGCCAGCAGTTTACTAGCGGGAGGGCCCGATGAGCAGTTCTTC
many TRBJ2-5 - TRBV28 CASSLAGEQETQYF TGTGCCAGCAGTTTAGCAGGGGAGCAAGAGACCCAGTACTTC
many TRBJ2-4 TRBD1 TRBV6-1 CASGDSRNIQYF TGTGCCAGCGGGGACAGTAGAAACATTCAGTACTTC
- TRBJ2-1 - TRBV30 CAWSVMGDEQFF TGTGCCTGGAGTGTAATGGGAGATGAGCAGTTCTTC
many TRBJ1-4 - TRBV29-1 CSVETPGREKLFF TGCAGCGTTGAAACCCCTGGGAGAGAAAAACTGTTTTTT
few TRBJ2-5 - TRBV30 CAWSVLSETQYF TGTGCCTGGAGTGTACTATCGGAGACCCAGTACTTC
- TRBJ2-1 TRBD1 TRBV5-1 CASSLGTGVGNEQFF TGCGCCAGCAGCTTGGGGACAGGGGTAGGTAATGAGCAGTTCTTC
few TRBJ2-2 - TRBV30 CAWSVGQVNGELFF TGTGCCTGGAGTGTTGGGCAGGTTAACGGGGAGCTGTTTTTT
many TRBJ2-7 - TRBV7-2 CASSLYGENSYEQYF TGTGCCAGCAGCTTATATGGCGAGAATTCCTACGAGCAGTACTTC
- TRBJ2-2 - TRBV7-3 CASSPTATGELFF TGTGCCAGCAGCCCAACAGCCACCGGGGAGCTGTTTTTT
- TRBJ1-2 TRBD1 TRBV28 CASRSTGEDGYTF TGTGCCAGCAGGTCGACAGGGGAGGATGGCTACACCTTC
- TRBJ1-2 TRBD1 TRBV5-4 CASSFPGQGYGYTF TGTGCCAGCAGCTTTCCGGGACAGGGGTATGGCTACACCTTC
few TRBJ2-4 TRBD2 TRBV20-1 CSARDGTRKLAIQYF TGCAGTGCTAGAGACGGGACTAGAAAACTTGCCATTCAGTACTTC
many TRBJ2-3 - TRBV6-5 CASSTQDPRTDTQYF TGTGCCAGCAGTACTCAGGACCCCCGCACAGATACGCAGTATTTT
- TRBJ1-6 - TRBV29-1 CSATRGRGSPLHF TGCAGCGCGACGCGTGGCCGGGGTTCACCCCTCCACTTT
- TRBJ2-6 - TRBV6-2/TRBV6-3 CASSSRGSGANVLAF TGTGCCAGCAGTTCCAGGGGATCAGGGGCCAACGTCCTGGCTTTC
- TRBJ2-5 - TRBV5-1 CASGPGRGHPETQYF TGCGCCAGCGGGCCGGGGCGCGGCCACCCAGAGACCCAGTACTTC
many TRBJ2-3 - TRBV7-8 CASSLADGTTSTDTQYF TGTGCCAGCAGCTTAGCGGACGGGACAACTAGCACAGATACGCAGTATTTT